This TCR beta chain was obtained from a study of blood T cell repertoires in COVID-19. Cohorts were based on clinical histories the participants reported. Before they entered the study, exposed participants had met a COVID-19 case within 2 weeks. The method was immunoSEQ multiplex PCR; TCRdb's version includes in-frame clones alone and lacks a portion of them. This sample has about 320,000 clones, with 85% found just once. Note on this clone: A much larger clone lies one base from this, so it may be a read error.

CDR1 SEHNR and CDR2 FQNEAQ come from the germline V gene (reference sequence). The CDR3 extends over 13 amino acids. With 6 bases removed from V and 0 bases from J, the gap between germline ends came to 6 bases. The J gene is TRBJ1-5, the V gene TRBV7-9; D remains ambiguous. The sequence was collected from a young woman who had been exposed to COVID-19. The specimen was PBMCs or T cells enriched from blood (not recorded which). CDR3 DNA sequence: TGTGCCAGCAGTCCAAATAGCAATCAGCCCCAGCATTTT. As protein: CASSPNSNQPQHF.